The present T cell receptor (beta chain) was sequenced within a study of early T cells in non-severe SARS-CoV-2 infection. Each CDR3 protein is one row after TCRdb ran MiXCR on the 5' RACE reads. The sample lists about 89,000 distinct CDR3 sequences, 14% to 15% seen once, with about 0.58% in the top ten. This clonotype has only a few counts. The CDR3 has 17 residues. V lost 4 bases to trimming and J lost 2 bases; unmatched junction nucleotides: 6. From germline, CDR1 is LGHNA and CDR2 YNFKEQ. The specimen was whole blood. This chain uses TRBV4-2 with TRBJ2-3; 13 bases align to TRBD2. The source of this sequence is an adult who was a healthcare worker with PCR-confirmed SARS-CoV-2 infection or an uninfected control (not recorded which). The CDR3 loop reads CASSPGLAGIPTDTQYF. As DNA, the CDR3 is TGTGCCAGCAGCCCGGGACTAGCGGGGATACCCACAGATACGCAGTATTTT.